This T cell receptor (beta chain) originates from a study of tumor-infiltrating lymphocytes in primary liver carcinoma. For the study at large: Tumors were stage T1-T3 N0M0, about 4.2 to 10 cm across.

TCR beta cDNA was prepared out of roughly 490 ng total RNA by means of a constant-region primer. Construction of TCR beta libraries relied on three successive nested multiplex PCR rounds employing slightly modified ARM-PCR. PCR rounds one and two used TRBV1-TRBV30 forward primers with a C-beta reverse primer for around 10 cycles each. TCRdb recomputed calls from the multiplex PCR reads with MiXCR, one row per CDR3 protein. The profile shows 80,000 or so distinct CDR3 sequences, 69% of them singletons. Points from the study as a whole: The 250 largest clones made up significantly more of tumor than blood repertoires (p = 0.039). Tumor-adjacent and tumor-blood pairs shared a smaller degree of overlap than tumor region pairs.

The CDR3 covers 13 residues. Germline-derived CDR1 and CDR2 are SEHNR and FQNEAQ (reference sequence). V shed 7 bases and J shed 4 bases, with 13 bases lying between them. To note about this clonotype: Antigen: not known. A read error may explain this, as a much larger clone is one base away.

From roughly 21-30 mg of unsorted bulk tissue, DNA and RNA were co-extracted together. Chronic HBV infection was present, with no prior treatment. The V gene is TRBV7-9, the J gene TRBJ1-2, with D perhaps TRBD1 (6 bases). The material sequenced was tumor-adjacent normal liver tissue. This receptor was identified in a man aged 35-49 years with primary liver carcinoma and hepatitis B virus infection. The CDR3 sequence: CASNTGQPYGYTF. CDR3 nucleotides: TGTGCCAGCAACACCGGACAGCCCTATGGCTACACCTTC.